The clone carrying this T cell receptor beta chain was observed a few times. No antigen is known for it. Germline V gene sequence: CDR1 LNHNV, CDR2 YYDKDF (reference sequence). Trimming cost V 5 bases and J 4 bases, with 14 bases left between them. The CDR3 contains 15 residues. The data were produced by immunoSEQ multiplex PCR, yet TCRdb's version contains in-frame clones alone and is incomplete. The table records over 95,000 clones, around 74% of them present only once. The source of the sample is a study of radiotherapy plus CTLA-4 blockade in lung cancer. Overall study: Objective responses were recorded in about 18% of patients, with disease control recorded in 25% to 35%. Overall study results and limits: It was early blood T cell clone dynamics, with interferon-beta, that reportedly best predicted response.

The V and J genes are TRBV15 and TRBJ1-4; D perhaps matches TRBD1 (5 bases). This clonotype originated in a human donor with non-small cell lung cancer who had a partial response to radiotherapy plus ipilimumab. Some clones in this sample may be carry-over from other donors' samples. Sequenced material: peripheral blood, taken from a patient treated with radiotherapy plus ipilimumab. CDR3 loop: CATSGKRGVNEKLFF. In nucleotides, the CDR3 is TGTGCCACCAGCGGAAAACGGGGGGTTAATGAAAAACTGTTTTTT.